These 14 T cell receptor beta chains share one sample of origin, sequenced in a study of tumor-infiltrating lymphocytes in oesophageal squamous cell carcinoma. One entry per CDR3 protein results from TCRdb running MiXCR on the PCR reads. The table includes about 12,000 distinct CDR3 sequences, 50% to 60% detected once. The sample taken for sequencing was esophageal tumor tissue. The receptors originated from a female donor with esophageal squamous cell carcinoma.

The chain combines TRBV6-8 with TRBJ2-1; D not resolved. Germline V gene data show CDR1 as MNHGY and CDR2 as SAAAGT. Trimming stripped 4 bases from V and 8 bases from J, with 6 bases between. The CDR3 has 11 residues. The CDR3 protein is CASSSRDEQFF. In DNA, the CDR3 is TGTGCCAGCAGTTCACGCGATGAGCAGTTCTTC.

This clonotype counts as medium-sized (0.01 to 0.1%). The rearrangement uses TRBV5-1 and TRBJ2-7; 10 bases map to TRBD1. The V segment lost 4 bases and the J segment 2 bases; nucleotides outside the gene matches: 6. Germline values: CDR1 SGHRS, CDR2 YFSETQ. CDR3 length: 15 amino acids. CDR3 nucleotides: TGCGCCAGCAGCATAGGGACAGGGGCAACCTACGAGCAGTACTTC. As protein: CASSIGTGATYEQYF.

On this clonotype itself: A read error is possible here, since a much larger clone lies one base away. The chain uses TRBV7-8 and TRBJ2-7, with a tentative D call TRBD1 (6 bases). The length of the CDR3 is 16 residues. Germline values: CDR1 SGHVS, CDR2 FQNEAQ. Between the trimmed V and J ends, which lost 3 bases and 7 bases, there was a span of 22 bases. For the CDR3, the DNA is TGTGCCAGCAGCTTCTACGCAACAGGGAAGTACAATGAGCAGTACTTC. Amino acids: CASSFYATGKYNEQYF.

This sequence joins TRBV7-2 and TRBJ2-1; unclear D gene. V dropped 5 bases and J dropped 0 bases, with 11 bases sitting between them. From germline, CDR1 is SGHTA and CDR2 FQGNSA. The CDR3 extends over 15 amino acids. CDR3 loop: CASSLDGSSYNEQFF. CDR3 nucleotides: TGTGCCAGCAGCCTCGACGGAAGCTCCTACAATGAGCAGTTCTTC. The full variable domain, rest sourced from reference TRBV7-2 and TRBJ2-1, is GAGVSQSPSNKVTEKGKDVELRCDPISGHTALYWYRQSLGQGLEFLIYFQGNSAPDKSGLPSDRFSAERTGGSVSTLTIQRTQQEDSAVYLCASSLDGSSYNEQFFGPGTRLTVL.

A word on this clonotype: The conserved final phenylalanine or tryptophan is absent from the CDR3, which likely points to a read error. It is unclear where the CDR3 begins or ends on the DNA, so no DNA is shown, and the CDR3 is as TCRdb lists it. The gene calls are TRBV6-1 and TRBJ2-1; TRBD2, the table's D call, was not compared with the DNA. The CDR3 has 17 residues if both end residues are counted. Germline V gene lookup returns CDR1 MNHNS and CDR2 SASEGT. The CDR3 reads CASNRGLAGVVEQYFGS.

In regard to this clonotype: The CDR3 ends on some other residue instead of the conserved phenylalanine or tryptophan, so this is likely a read error. No DNA is shown, since the ends of the CDR3 on it are uncertain; the CDR3 is the one TCRdb lists. This rearrangement joins TRBV6-1 to TRBJ1-1; the D call TRBD1 from the table was never checked on the DNA. CDR1 and CDR2 from the germline V gene are MNHNS and SASEGT. With termini counted, the CDR3 has 14 amino acids. The CDR3 here is CARGRLTMSSSSAP.

This clonotype was picked up a small number of times. This rearrangement joins TRBV7-2 to TRBJ2-7, with 9 bases lining up with TRBD2. Near its end, the DNA agrees better with TRBJ2-1, so the J call may be wrong. CDR1 SGHTA and CDR2 FQGNSA come from the germline V gene. The length of the CDR3 is 15 residues. In nucleotides, the CDR3 is TGTGCCAGCAGCTTACTTAGCGGGGGTTGGGATGAGCAGTTCTTC. It specifies CASSLLSGGWDEQFF.

CDR3 nucleotide sequence: TGTGCCAGCAGCTCGACAGGGGGCAACACGCAGTATTTT. Translated: CASSSTGGNTQYF. This chain joins TRBV7-7 and TRBJ2-3; 10 bases align to TRBD1. V lost 4 bases and J lost 9; bases outside the gene matches: 4. The CDR3 spans 13 residues. Germline CDR1 SSHAT, CDR2 FNYEAQ (reference sequence).

This chain uses TRBV6-2 or TRBV6-3 with TRBJ2-3, with a tentative D call TRBD1 (6 bases). The CDR3 runs to 15 residues. Germline CDR1 is MNHEY and CDR2 is SVGEGT. The germline V and J ends were trimmed by 6 bases and 1 base, with 14 bases remaining between them. The CDR3 DNA reads as TGTGCCAGCAGGAAACTACAGGGCCGCACAGATACGCAGTATTTT. Translating gives CASRKLQGRTDTQYF.

The gene calls are TRBV5-6 and TRBJ2-1, with D possibly being TRBD1 (5 bases). The V end was cut by 4 bases, the J end by 10 bases, with 9 bases between. CDR1 and CDR2 (germline): SGHDT, YYEEEE. The CDR3 consists of 11 residues. CDR3 in amino acids: CASSVRTEQFF. In nucleotides, the CDR3 is TGTGCCAGCAGCGTCCGGACAGAGCAGTTCTTC.

This clonotype has more than one count but fewer than ten. One junction end does not reproduce the germline sequence, and a read error may be involved. The chain recombines TRBV7-7 with TRBJ2-5; possibly TRBD2 for D (7 bases). The germline CDR1 and CDR2 sequences are SSHAT and FNYEAQ (reference sequence). CDR3 length: 15 amino acids. CDR3 residues: CASSLAVGGQETQYF. The DNA of the CDR3 is TGTGCTAGCAGCTTAGCAGTCGGGGGGCAGGAGACCCAGTACTTC.

The chain couples TRBV7-2 to TRBJ1-2; 7 positions agree with TRBD1. CDR1 and CDR2 (germline): SGHTA, FQGNSA. The CDR3 runs to 12 residues. V lost 4 bases to trimming and J lost 8 bases; unmatched junction nucleotides: 4. CDR3 DNA sequence: TGTGCCAGCAGCTCAAACAGGGGAGGCTACACCTTC. Encoded protein: CASSSNRGGYTF.

On this clonotype: The CDR3 end shows no conserved phenylalanine or tryptophan, and so a read error is likely. J is TRBJ2-3 and V is TRBV6-5, with 9 bases that match TRBD2. The germline gives CDR1 MNHEY, CDR2 SVGAGI. J gave up 1 base and V 2 bases, and 1 base lay outside the gene matches. This CDR3 is built from 15 residues. CDR3 residues: CASSYGTSRTDTQYL. As DNA, the CDR3 is TGTGCCAGCAGTTACGGGACTAGCCGCACAGATACGCAGTATCTT.

The V call is TRBV5-3, the J call TRBJ2-3, with 13 bases aligning to TRBD2. TRBV5-3 is placed among ORFs of uncertain function. J lost 6 bases, V lost 8 bases, and 12 bases had no gene match. This CDR3 contains 16 residues. Written as DNA, the CDR3 is TGTGCCAGCAGCCAGCGACTAGCGGGAGGTTTTGATACGCAGTATTTT. Translating it yields CASSQRLAGGFDTQYF.